This TCR beta chain was sequenced during a study of T cells in Graves' hyperthyroidism and ophthalmopathy (dated by TCRdb to about 2019). About the study as a whole: Peripheral blood was sampled at the time of initial diagnosis, prior to any treatment. After blood sampling, hyperthyroidism patients were treated with methimazole at a starting dose of 30 mg daily, and ophthalmopathy patients were treated with high-dose intravenous methylprednisolone. The paper reports TCR Vbeta CDR3 sequencing of over 120 peripheral blood samples: under 45 ophthalmopathy, under 85 hyperthyroidism and around 17 progressor patients. An independent validation cohort of under 20 hyperthyroidism patients and about 16 patients who later progressed to ophthalmopathy tested prospective prediction of ophthalmopathy. Thyroid tissue and blood T-cell repertoires from six Graves' hyperthyroidism patients were also compared in the study. A discovery cohort of about a hundred patients, roughly 40 with Graves' ophthalmopathy and approximately 57 with stable Graves' hyperthyroidism, was used to find distinguishing TCR V-J signatures. For training and testing, the 100 or so patients in the discovery cohort were randomly divided in a 7:3 ratio. The investigation overall reported the following: A 13 V-J signature model separated ophthalmopathy from stable hyperthyroidism, with roughly 88% sensitivity and 81% to 83% specificity in cross-validation and 80%/75% in testing. Most expanded thyroid clonotypes (frequency above 0.001) were also detected in blood, suggesting blood repertoires may reflect thyroid immune responses. Sample size was not statistically predetermined, and blinding of investigators to group allocation was not performed. In validation, the model predicted progression to ophthalmopathy a median of about 6.5 months before onset, with roughly 70% sensitivity and just under 75% specificity.

The TCR beta CDR3 regions were amplified from the RNA transcripts. For the first round of RT-PCR on the TCR CDR3, the HTBI primer set was used together with the Qiagen OneStep RT-PCR kit. Libraries were constructed in a second round of multiplex PCR, after which size selection and purification were carried out. Paired-end sequencing of the libraries was performed with 100 bp reads on an Illumina HiSeq2000. Under the source paper's analysis protocol: SOAPnuke was used to process the raw data, with reads discarded if the reads contained adapters or uncalled bases, had a mean Phred below 15, or lacked an exact constant-primer or identifier match. High-quality paired reads were merged with COPE v1.2.5, and unique nucleotide sequences were defined as clonotypes. Clonotypes were aligned to IMGT TRBV, TRBD and TRBJ reference segments using MiTCR v1.1. The analysis was restricted to V-J combinations with a frequency above 0.0001, which together covered 98% to 99.2% of the repertoires. A TCS score was defined as the ratio between F50 (clonal expansion) and ExV (chaos), using BLOSUM62-based TCRdist between CDR3 peptides within each V-J. Welch's t-statistics and random forest reduced 450 to 600 V-J features to 13, which were used in a naive Bayes classifier (R e1071). The Morisita-Horn index was used to measure how similar the thyroid and blood repertoires were. The public reads were run again by TCRdb, first through fastp at Q25 and then through MiXCR, and only productive beta chains were kept. Each entry merges the rows of one CDR3 protein and shows their most common DNA and genes. It is TCRdb's table, rather than the study itself, that gives the V and J calls and clone size. The sample yields roughly 700,000 distinct CDR3 sequences; approximately 40% were counted once. Clones ranked in the top ten supply roughly 31% of the sample.

A patient counted as having stable Graves' hyperthyroidism if no progression to ophthalmopathy occurred over 18 months of follow-up. Hyperthyroidism patients were newly diagnosed, had a disease duration of under 2 months, and were aged 18 to 65 years. Exclusion was applied to patients with uncontrolled infections, other autoimmune diseases, pregnancy or lactation. Clinical symptoms, serum thyroxine and TRAb, thyroid ultrasound, and orbital computed tomography formed the basis for the diagnoses. Ficoll-Paque density gradient centrifugation was used to isolate PBMCs from 9.5 to 10 ml of fresh peripheral blood. Total RNA was extracted with Trizol reagent, and quality was checked on an Agilent 2100 Bioanalyzer. Turning to this clonotype: Its antigen is currently not known. A read error may be the cause here, since a much bigger clone is one base away.

Trimming costs V 8 bases and J 0 bases, and their ends lie 17 bases apart. Including the terminal cysteine and phenylalanine, the CDR3 comprises 15 residues. Only CDR3 DNA is held: 45 bases, read in frame from base 1. The CDR1 and CDR2 encoded by the germline V gene are SGHAT and FQNNGV. The chain uses TRBV11-2 and TRBJ2-7; a confident D gene designation cannot be given. The receptor was isolated from a middle-aged woman with Graves' hyperthyroidism. Input material: blood. In nucleotide form, the sequence is TGTGCCAGCGCCACAGTGGCAGGCAGCTCCTACGAGCAGTACTTC. The encoded protein is CASATVAGSSYEQYF.